The clone carrying this T cell receptor beta chain has just one count. 13 Jbeta primers and 60 Vbeta primers were used for the PCR. Clones were read by immunoSEQ multiplex PCR, and TCRdb kept only the in-frame ones, dropping some. The top ten hold around 20% of the sample, which has about 120,000 clones, around 78% seen once. This sample is part of a study of cytomegalovirus exposure and HLA in healthy donors. The CDR3 has 14 amino acids. V lost 3 bases and J 10 bases, leaving 17 bases between the germline ends. Germline V gene sequence: CDR1 SGDLS, CDR2 YYNGEE. The genes are TRBV9 and TRBJ2-1; tentative D call: TRBD2 (6 bases). The sequenced sample was PBMCs. This sequence originates from a man aged 18-30 years in good health and CMV-seropositive. CDR3: CASSASGLPPEQFF. The CDR3 nucleotides are TGTGCCAGCAGCGCCTCGGGACTCCCACCGGAGCAGTTCTTC. The whole variable domain, filled in from reference TRBV9 and TRBJ2-1, reads DSGVTQTPKHLITATGQRVTLRCSPRSGDLSVYWYQQSLDQGLQFLIQYYNGEERAKGNILERFSAQQFPDLHSELNLSSLELGDSALYFCASSASGLPPEQFFGPGTRLTVL.